The clone carrying this TCR beta chain was observed a handful of times. Only healthy Caucasians were included as donors. V was clipped by 1 base and J by 0 bases, with 10 bases between them. CDR3 length equals 17 residues. In TCRdb, the 5' RACE reads were re-called with MiXCR into one record per CDR3 protein. In the table there are about 520,000 distinct CDR3 sequences, roughly a fifth of which are singletons. This specimen belongs to a study of identical twins. The sample also formed part of further work on T cells expressing NK-cell markers. That source adds: Obtained from sorted CD3+CD56+NKG2C+, CD3+CD56+NKG2C- and CD3+CD56-NKG2C+ T cells were the TCR beta repertoires. The authors applied an anti-gamma-delta TCR antibody in several experiments, and it restricted sorting to alpha-beta TCR T cells. No clear determination of HCMV specificity was made for expanded NKG2C+ T cell clones.

The sample consisted of CD4+ T cells sorted from blood. The chain is built from TRBV12-3 or TRBV12-4 and TRBJ2-6; no clear D. The source of this sequence is a woman aged 18-30 years in good health. The CDR3 DNA is TGTGCCAGCAGTTTAGGCAGGCAAATCTCTGGGGCCAACGTCCTGACTTTC. Translating it yields CASSLGRQISGANVLTF.